This T cell receptor beta chain was documented in a study of shared clonotypes between healthy human individuals. Broader study findings: With several donors compared, 4% to 5.5% of naive CD4 clonotypes were shared.

Germline assignment: CDR1 LNHDA and CDR2 SQIVND (reference sequence). This CDR3 is 14 amino acids long. Between the trimmed V and J ends, which lost 6 bases and 0 bases, there was a span of 12 bases. Clones were sequenced by immunoSEQ multiplex PCR, and TCRdb holds only the in-frame ones, with some missing. The sample has 730,000 or so clones, about two thirds seen once. A remark on this clone: What it binds is not known.

The rearrangement joins TRBV19 to TRBJ2-7; D unresolved. The source of this sequence is a woman aged 25-40 years in good health. Material for sequencing was memory CD4+ T cells sorted from blood. Subset meaning: CD45RA-negative fraction. The DNA for the CDR3 is TGTGCCAGTAGCGAGCGTCGTGGCTCCTACGAGCAGTACTTC. This sequence encodes CASSERRGSYEQYF.